This T cell receptor beta chain emerged from a study of T cell responses to AZD1222 COVID-19 vaccine. Regarding the study as a whole: Close to half of spike-specific TCRs reportedly recognize unmutated variant regions. Spike-specific TCR breadth rose after two AZD1222 doses, and depth rose as well. At baseline, just five to seven AZD1222 recipients tested seropositive.

In regard to this clone: Its antigen is not known.

Sequencing was performed with immunoSEQ multiplex PCR; in TCRdb, only in-frame clones are kept and a portion is missing. The sample includes about 120,000 clones, less than 95% of them seen just once. Germline values: CDR1 KGHSH, CDR2 LQKENI. V was cut by 8 bases and J by 5 bases, with 12 bases left in between. This CDR3 has 13 residues. This sample comprised peripheral blood, obtained on day 0 of MenACWY control vaccination. The J gene is TRBJ1-4, the V gene TRBV18; tentatively, D is TRBD1 (5 bases). This clonotype originated in an adult in good health. Here the CDR3 reads CASQGGQNEKLFF. The CDR3 coding sequence is TGTGCCAGCCAGGGCGGGCAGAATGAAAAACTGTTTTTT.